This T cell receptor (beta chain) came from a study of blood T cell repertoires in COVID-19. TCRdb's table, derived via immunoSEQ multiplex PCR, lists solely in-frame clones and lacks some. The repertoire holds roughly 120,000 clones, with 55% to 75% as singletons. Material: peripheral blood. The receptor comes from a human donor with acute or convalescent COVID-19. The donor label of this sample is uncertain.

Written as DNA, the CDR3 is TGTGCCAGCAACTTGGCCGGGAGCCCGCAAGAGACCCAGTACTTC. Translation gives CASNLAGSPQETQYF. The rearrangement links TRBV2 to TRBJ2-5; D might be TRBD2 (6 bases). The CDR3 has 15 amino acids. Germline V gene data show CDR1 as SNHLY and CDR2 as FYNNEI. The V and J ends lost 7 bases and 2 bases respectively, with 17 bases between them.